A single TCR beta chain is shown here with its context. These data are taken from a study of blood T cell repertoires in COVID-19. Study details: Sources were T cells, B-cell-depleted T cells, or PBMCs; the material itself was cDNA or gDNA.

After removal of 3 bases from V and 11 bases from J, the junction contained 4 bases not matched to a gene. The CDR3 runs 14 residues. CDR1 is LGHDT, CDR2 YNNKEL, per germline (reference sequence). The assay was immunoSEQ multiplex PCR, and TCRdb's table has in-frame clones only and misses some. The sample records 350,000 to 500,000 clones, around 90% being singletons. This sequence was found in a young man with COVID-19, enrolled during active disease. The source material was peripheral blood. The rearrangement links TRBV3-1 (or the pseudogene TRBV3-2) to TRBJ2-3; 14 bases align to TRBD2. In nucleotides, the CDR3 is TGTGCCAGCAGCCAGGGACTAGCGGGAGCGAAGCAGTATTTT. Its translation is CASSQGLAGAKQYF.